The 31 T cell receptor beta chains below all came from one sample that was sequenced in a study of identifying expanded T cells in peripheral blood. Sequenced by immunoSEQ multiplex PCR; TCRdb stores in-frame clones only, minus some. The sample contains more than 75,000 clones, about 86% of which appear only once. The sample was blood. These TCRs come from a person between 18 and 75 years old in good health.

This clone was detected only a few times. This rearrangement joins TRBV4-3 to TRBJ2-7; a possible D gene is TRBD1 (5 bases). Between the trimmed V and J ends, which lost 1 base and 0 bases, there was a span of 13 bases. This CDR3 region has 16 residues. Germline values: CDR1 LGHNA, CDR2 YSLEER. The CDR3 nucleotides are TGCGCCAGCAGCCAAGTGAGTTACAGGAGCTCCTACGAGCAGTACTTC. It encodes CASSQVSYRSSYEQYF.

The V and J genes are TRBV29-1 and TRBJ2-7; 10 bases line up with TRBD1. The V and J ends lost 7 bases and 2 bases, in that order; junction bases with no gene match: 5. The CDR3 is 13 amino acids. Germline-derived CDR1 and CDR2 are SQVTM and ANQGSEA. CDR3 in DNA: TGCAGCGCCGGACAGGGGGGAACCTACGAGCAGTACTTC. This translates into CSAGQGGTYEQYF.

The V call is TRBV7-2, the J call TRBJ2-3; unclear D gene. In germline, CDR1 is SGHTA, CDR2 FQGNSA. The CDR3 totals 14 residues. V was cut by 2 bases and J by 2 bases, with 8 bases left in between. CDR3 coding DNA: TGTGCCAGCAGCTTAAGCTATCTCACAGATACGCAGTATTTT. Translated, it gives CASSLSYLTDTQYF.

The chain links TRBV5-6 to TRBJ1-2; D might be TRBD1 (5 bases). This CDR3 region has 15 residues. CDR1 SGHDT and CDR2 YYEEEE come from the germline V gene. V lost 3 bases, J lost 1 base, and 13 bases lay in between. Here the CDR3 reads CASSSDSQINYGYTF. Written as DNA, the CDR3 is TGTGCCAGCAGCTCCGACAGCCAAATTAACTATGGCTACACCTTC.

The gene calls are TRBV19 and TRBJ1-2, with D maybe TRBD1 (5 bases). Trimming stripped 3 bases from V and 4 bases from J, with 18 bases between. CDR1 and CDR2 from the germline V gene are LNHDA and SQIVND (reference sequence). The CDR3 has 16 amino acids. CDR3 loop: CASSMGPDRDIYGYTF. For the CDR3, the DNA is TGTGCCAGTAGTATGGGGCCCGACAGAGACATCTATGGCTACACCTTC.

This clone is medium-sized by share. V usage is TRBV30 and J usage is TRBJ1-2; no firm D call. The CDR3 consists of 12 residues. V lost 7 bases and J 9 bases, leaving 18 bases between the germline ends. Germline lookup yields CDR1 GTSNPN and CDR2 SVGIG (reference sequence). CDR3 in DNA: TGTGCCTCGGCCCGAAAAGGGAGTCGCTACACCTTC. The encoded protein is CASARKGSRYTF.

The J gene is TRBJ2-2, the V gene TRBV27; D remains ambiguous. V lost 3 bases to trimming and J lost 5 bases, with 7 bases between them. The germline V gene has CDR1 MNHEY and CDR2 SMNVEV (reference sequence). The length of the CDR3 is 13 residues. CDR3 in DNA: TGTGCCAGCAGTTTCCTTTGGACCGGGGAGCTGTTTTTT. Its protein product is CASSFLWTGELFF.

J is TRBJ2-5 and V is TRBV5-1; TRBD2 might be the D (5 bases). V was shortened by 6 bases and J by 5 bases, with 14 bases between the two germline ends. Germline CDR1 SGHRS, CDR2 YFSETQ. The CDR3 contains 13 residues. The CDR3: CASTPGAVETQYF. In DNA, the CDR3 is TGCGCCAGCACCCCCGGAGCGGTGGAGACCCAGTACTTC.

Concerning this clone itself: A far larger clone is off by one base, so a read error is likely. Here the CDR3 reads CASSVSSGANVLTF. In nucleotides, the CDR3 is TGTGCCAGCAGCGTGAGCTCTGGGGCCAACGTCCTGACTTTC. The rearrangement joins TRBV9 to TRBJ2-6; the D is unclear. CDR1 is SGDLS and CDR2 is YYNGEE in the germline V gene. Between the trimmed V and J ends, which lost 2 bases and 0 bases, there was a span of 3 bases. The CDR3 is 14 residues long.

CDR3 loop: CASSIFARGEQYF. CDR3 DNA: TGTGCCAGTAGTATTTTCGCTCGGGGGGAGCAGTACTTC. This rearrangement joins TRBV19 to TRBJ2-7; possible D gene TRBD2, 6 bases. The CDR3 covers 13 residues. V was trimmed by 3 bases and J by 7 bases, leaving 13 bases between them. Per the germline V gene, CDR1 is LNHDA and CDR2 is SQIVND (reference sequence).

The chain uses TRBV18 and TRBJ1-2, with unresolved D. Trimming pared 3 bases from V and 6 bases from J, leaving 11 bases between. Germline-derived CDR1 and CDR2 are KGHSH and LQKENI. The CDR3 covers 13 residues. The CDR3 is CASSPLEDNGYTF. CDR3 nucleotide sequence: TGTGCCAGCTCACCTTTGGAAGACAATGGCTACACCTTC. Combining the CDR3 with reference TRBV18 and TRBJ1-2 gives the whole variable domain NAGVMQNPRHLVRRRGQEARLRCSPMKGHSHVYWYRQLPEEGLKFMVYLQKENIIDESGMPKERFSAEFPKEGPSILRIQQVVRGDSAAYFCASSPLEDNGYTFGSGTRLTVV.

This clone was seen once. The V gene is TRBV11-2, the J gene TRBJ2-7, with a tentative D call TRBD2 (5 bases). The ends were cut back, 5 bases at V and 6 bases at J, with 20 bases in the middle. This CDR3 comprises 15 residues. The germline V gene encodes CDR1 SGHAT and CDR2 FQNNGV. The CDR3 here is CASSLQRRTVSEQYF. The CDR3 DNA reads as TGTGCCAGCAGCCTGCAGAGAAGGACTGTAAGCGAGCAGTACTTC. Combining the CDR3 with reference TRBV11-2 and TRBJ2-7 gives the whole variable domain EAGVAQSPRYKIIEKRQSVAFWCNPISGHATLYWYQQILGQGPKLLIQFQNNGVVDDSQLPKDRFSAERLKGVDSTLKIQPAKLEDSAVYLCASSLQRRTVSEQYFGPGTRLTVT.

The CDR3 loop reads CASRETGDYEQYF. The CDR3, as DNA: TGTGCCAGCAGGGAGACAGGGGACTACGAGCAGTACTTC. The rearrangement uses TRBV5-4 and TRBJ2-7, with 8 bases lining up with TRBD1. CDR3 length equals 13 residues. Germline trimming cut 5 bases from V and 3 bases from J; bases unmatched to any gene: 4. The germline V gene encodes CDR1 SGHNT and CDR2 YYREEE (reference sequence).

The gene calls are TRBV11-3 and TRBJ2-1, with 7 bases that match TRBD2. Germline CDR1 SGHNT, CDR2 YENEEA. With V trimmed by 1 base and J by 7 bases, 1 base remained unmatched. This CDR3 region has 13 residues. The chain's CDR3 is CASSLGEGNEQFF. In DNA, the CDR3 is TGTGCCAGCAGCTTAGGGGAGGGGAATGAGCAGTTCTTC.

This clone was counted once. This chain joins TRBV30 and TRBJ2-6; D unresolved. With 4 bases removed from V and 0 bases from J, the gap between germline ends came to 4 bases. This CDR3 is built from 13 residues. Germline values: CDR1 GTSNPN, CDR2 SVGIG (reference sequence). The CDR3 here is CAWTLSGANVLTF. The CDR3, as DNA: TGTGCCTGGACCCTCTCTGGGGCCAACGTCCTGACTTTC.

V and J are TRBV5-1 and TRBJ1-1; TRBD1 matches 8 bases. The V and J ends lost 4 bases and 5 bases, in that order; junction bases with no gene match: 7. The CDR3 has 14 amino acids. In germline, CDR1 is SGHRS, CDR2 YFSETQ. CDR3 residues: CASSMGTGGTEAFF. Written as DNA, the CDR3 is TGCGCCAGCAGCATGGGGACAGGAGGGACTGAAGCTTTCTTT.

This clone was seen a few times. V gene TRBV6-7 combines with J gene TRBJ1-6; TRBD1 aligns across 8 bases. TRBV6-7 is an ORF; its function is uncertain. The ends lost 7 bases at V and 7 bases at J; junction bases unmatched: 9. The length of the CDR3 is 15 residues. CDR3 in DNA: TGTGCCAGCACCACTCCCCGGACAGGGAATTCACCCCTCCACTTT. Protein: CASTTPRTGNSPLHF.

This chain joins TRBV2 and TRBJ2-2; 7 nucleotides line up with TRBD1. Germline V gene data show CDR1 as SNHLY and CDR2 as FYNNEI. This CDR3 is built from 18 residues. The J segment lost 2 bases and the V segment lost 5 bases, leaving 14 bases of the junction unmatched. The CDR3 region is CASSSYPGTALNTGELFF. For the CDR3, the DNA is TGTGCCAGCAGTTCCTATCCCGGGACAGCGCTAAACACCGGGGAGCTGTTTTTT.

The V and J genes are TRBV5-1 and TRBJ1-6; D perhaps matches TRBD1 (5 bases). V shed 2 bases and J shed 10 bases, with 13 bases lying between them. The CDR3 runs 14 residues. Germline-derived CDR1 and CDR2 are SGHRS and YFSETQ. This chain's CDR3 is CASSLAGEGSPLHF. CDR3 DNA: TGCGCCAGCAGCTTAGCGGGTGAGGGGTCACCCCTCCACTTT. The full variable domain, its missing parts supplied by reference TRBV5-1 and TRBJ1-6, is KAGVTQTPRYLIKTRGQQVTLSCSPISGHRSVSWYQQTPGQGLQFLFEYFSETQRNKGNFPGRFSGRQFSNSRSEMNVSTLELGDSALYLCASSLAGEGSPLHFGNGTRLTVT.

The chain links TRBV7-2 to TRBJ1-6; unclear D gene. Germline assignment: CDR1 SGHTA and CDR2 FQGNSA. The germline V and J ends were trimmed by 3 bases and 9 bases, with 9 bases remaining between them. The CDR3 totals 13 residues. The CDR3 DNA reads TGTGCCAGCAGCTTTGCCCGGGGTTCACCCCTCCACTTT. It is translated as CASSFARGSPLHF.

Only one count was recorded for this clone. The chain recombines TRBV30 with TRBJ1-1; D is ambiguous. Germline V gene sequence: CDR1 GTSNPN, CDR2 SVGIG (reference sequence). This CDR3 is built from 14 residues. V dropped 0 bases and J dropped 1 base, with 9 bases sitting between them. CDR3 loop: CAWSVGLGNTEAFF. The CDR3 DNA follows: TGTGCCTGGAGTGTAGGGTTGGGGAACACTGAAGCTTTCTTT.

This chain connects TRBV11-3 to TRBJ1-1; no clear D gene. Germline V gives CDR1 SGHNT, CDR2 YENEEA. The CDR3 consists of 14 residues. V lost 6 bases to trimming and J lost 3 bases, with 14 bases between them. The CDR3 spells CASSLLRADTEAFF. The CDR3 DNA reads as TGTGCCAGCAGTTTGCTTAGGGCGGACACTGAAGCTTTCTTT.

The CDR3 reads CASSLQGLTGNEQFF. DNA for the CDR3: TGTGCCAGCAGCTTACAGGGGTTGACAGGGAATGAGCAGTTCTTC. The chain is built from TRBV7-9 and TRBJ2-1, with TRBD1 matching 7 bases. The CDR3 runs to 15 residues. Germline V lookup: CDR1 SEHNR, CDR2 FQNEAQ (reference sequence). V lost 2 bases and J lost 7; bases outside the gene matches: 8.

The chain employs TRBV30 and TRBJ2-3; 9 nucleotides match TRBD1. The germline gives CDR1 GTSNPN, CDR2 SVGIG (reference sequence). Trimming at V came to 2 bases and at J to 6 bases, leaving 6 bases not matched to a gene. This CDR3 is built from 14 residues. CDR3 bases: TGTGCCTGGAGTTTGGGACAGGGTCTGGATACGCAGTATTTT. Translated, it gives CAWSLGQGLDTQYF.

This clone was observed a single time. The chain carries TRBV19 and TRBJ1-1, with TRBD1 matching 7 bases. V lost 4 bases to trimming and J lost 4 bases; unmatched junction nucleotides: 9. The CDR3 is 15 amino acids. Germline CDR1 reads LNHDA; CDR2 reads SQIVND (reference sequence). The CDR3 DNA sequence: TGTGCCAGTAGTAAGACAGGGAAGGCGGTCACTGAAGCTTTCTTT. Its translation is CASSKTGKAVTEAFF.

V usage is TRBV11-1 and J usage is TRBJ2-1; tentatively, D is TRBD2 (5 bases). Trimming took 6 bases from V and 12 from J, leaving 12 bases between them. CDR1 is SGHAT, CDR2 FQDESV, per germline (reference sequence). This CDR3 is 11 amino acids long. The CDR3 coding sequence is TGTGCCAGCAGTCAACAACGGGGGCAGTTCTTC. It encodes CASSQQRGQFF.

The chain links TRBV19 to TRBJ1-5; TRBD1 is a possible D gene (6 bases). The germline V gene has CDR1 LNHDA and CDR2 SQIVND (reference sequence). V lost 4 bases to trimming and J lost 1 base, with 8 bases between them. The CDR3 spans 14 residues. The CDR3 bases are TGTGCCAGTAGTAACAGGGTAAGCAATCAGCCCCAGCATTTT. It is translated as CASSNRVSNQPQHF.

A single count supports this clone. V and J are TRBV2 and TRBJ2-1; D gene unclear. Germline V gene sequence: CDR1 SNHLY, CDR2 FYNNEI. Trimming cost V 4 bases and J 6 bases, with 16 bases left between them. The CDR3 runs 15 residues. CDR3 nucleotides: TGTGCCAGCAGTGGGATTCTGACAATTGGCAATGAGCAGTTCTTC. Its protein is CASSGILTIGNEQFF.

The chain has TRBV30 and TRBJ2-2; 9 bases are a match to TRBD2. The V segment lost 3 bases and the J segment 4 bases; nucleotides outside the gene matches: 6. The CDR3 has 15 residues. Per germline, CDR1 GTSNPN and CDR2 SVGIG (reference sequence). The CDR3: CAWRVLAGSTGELFF. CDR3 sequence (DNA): TGTGCCTGGAGGGTGCTAGCGGGGAGCACCGGGGAGCTGTTTTTT.

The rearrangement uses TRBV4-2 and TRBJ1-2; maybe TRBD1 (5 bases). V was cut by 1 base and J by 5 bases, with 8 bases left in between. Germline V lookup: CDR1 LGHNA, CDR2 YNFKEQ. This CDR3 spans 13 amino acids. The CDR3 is CASSQGGIYGYTF. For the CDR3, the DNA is TGTGCCAGCAGCCAAGGGGGGATATATGGCTACACCTTC.

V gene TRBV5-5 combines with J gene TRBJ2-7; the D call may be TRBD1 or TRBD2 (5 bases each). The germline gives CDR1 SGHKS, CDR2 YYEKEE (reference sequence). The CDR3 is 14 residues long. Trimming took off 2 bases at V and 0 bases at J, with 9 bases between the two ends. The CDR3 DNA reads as TGTGCCAGCAGCTTAGGGGACCTCTCCTACGAGCAGTACTTC. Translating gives CASSLGDLSYEQYF. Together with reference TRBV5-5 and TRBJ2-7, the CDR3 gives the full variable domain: DAGVTQSPTHLIKTRGQQVTLRCSPISGHKSVSWYQQVLGQGPQFIFQYYEKEERGRGNFPDRFSARQFPNYSSELNVNALLLGDSALYLCASSLGDLSYEQYFGPGTRLTVT.